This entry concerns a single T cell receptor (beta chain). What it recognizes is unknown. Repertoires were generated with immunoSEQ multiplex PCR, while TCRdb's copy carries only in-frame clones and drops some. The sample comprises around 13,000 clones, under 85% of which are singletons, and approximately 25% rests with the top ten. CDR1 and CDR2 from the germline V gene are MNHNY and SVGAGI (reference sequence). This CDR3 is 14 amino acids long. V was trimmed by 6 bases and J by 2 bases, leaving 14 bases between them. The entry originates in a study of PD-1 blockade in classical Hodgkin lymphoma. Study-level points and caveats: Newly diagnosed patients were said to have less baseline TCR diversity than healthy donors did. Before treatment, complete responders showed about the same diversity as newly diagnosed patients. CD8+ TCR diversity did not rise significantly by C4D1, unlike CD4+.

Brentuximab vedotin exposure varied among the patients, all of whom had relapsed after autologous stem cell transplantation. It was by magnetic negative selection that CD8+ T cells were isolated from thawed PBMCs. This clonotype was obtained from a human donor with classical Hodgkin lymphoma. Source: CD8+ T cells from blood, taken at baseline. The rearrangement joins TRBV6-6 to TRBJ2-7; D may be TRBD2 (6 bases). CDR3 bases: TGTGCCAGCAGACTTGGGGGGTCCACCTACGAGCAGTACTTC. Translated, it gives CASRLGGSTYEQYF.